The 26 T cell receptor beta chains listed next were all sequenced from one sample in a study of shared clonotypes between healthy human individuals (dated by TCRdb to the early 2020s). CD8 naive samples were obtained by positive selection for CCR7 among CD45RO-negative cells, yielding a CD45RA+CCR7+ population from which TemRA cells were excluded. Libraries were made using the immunoSEQ multiplex PCR assay. Entries here come from immuneACCESS through TCRdb and include only in-frame sequences with V and J called. Some clones fail to appear in such tables; in the studies checked, an unresolved V gene covers under half of the shortfall, and the cause of the remainder is unknown. The sample table holds about 2.1 million clones, of which roughly 93% were seen once. Together, the top ten hold more than 1.5% of the sample. The sample consisted of naive CD8+ T cells from PBMCs. Explained via the paper, the cell subset or site label denotes: CD45RA+CCR7+. Receptors originate from a man younger than 35 in good health. Some clones in this sample may be carry-over from other donors' samples.

The rearrangement uses TRBV7-9 and TRBJ1-2, with 9 bases identical to TRBD1. The CDR3 has 13 residues. Germline assignment: CDR1 SEHNR and CDR2 FQNEAQ (reference sequence). V gave up 4 bases and J gave up 9 bases; unmatched junction bases: 6. The CDR3 spells CASSSLGTGSYTF. The CDR3 DNA sequence: TGTGCCAGCAGCTCCCTCGGGACAGGGAGCTACACCTTC.

The chain combines TRBV4-1 with TRBJ2-3; 11 bases line up with TRBD2. Germline assignment: CDR1 MGHRA and CDR2 YSYEKL. J was trimmed by 6 bases and V by 6 bases; bases with no gene match: 2. This CDR3 has 13 amino acids. CDR3 sequence reads: CASRLAGEDTQYF. CDR3 sequence (DNA): TGCGCCAGCAGACTAGCGGGAGAGGATACGCAGTATTTT.

The chain employs TRBV28 and TRBJ1-1, with D tentatively TRBD1 (5 bases). V lost 1 base and J 6 bases, leaving 15 bases between the germline ends. This CDR3 region has 15 residues. CDR1 and CDR2 from the germline V gene are MDHEN and SYDVKM. CDR3 sequence reads: CASSLSPGVVSEAFF. The DNA for the CDR3 is TGTGCCAGCAGTTTATCCCCGGGGGTCGTCTCTGAAGCTTTCTTT.

The J gene is TRBJ1-2, the V gene TRBV19, with a possible D match to TRBD1 (6 bases). The CDR3 spans 12 residues. V was cut by 7 bases and J by 7 bases, with 13 bases left in between. Germline-derived CDR1 and CDR2 are LNHDA and SQIVND (reference sequence). The CDR3, as DNA: TGTGCCAGTAAAGGCCAGGGGAGTGGCTACACCTTC. It translates to CASKGQGSGYTF.

This chain joins TRBV11-3 and TRBJ2-7; perhaps TRBD1 as D (6 bases). Trimming shortened V by 5 bases and J by 2 bases, and 13 bases separated the two germline ends. Per germline, CDR1 SGHNT and CDR2 YENEEA. The CDR3 covers 14 residues. In DNA, the CDR3 is TGTGCCAGCAGCCCGAAGGACAGTCCCTACGAGCAGTACTTC. Residues: CASSPKDSPYEQYF. Full variable domain (remainder filled in from reference TRBV11-3 and TRBJ2-7): EAGVVQSPRYKIIEKKQPVAFWCNPISGHNTLYWYLQNLGQGPELLIRYENEEAVDDSQLPKDRFSAERLKGVDSTLKIQPAELGDSAVYLCASSPKDSPYEQYFGPGTRLTVT.

About this clone itself: Other nucleotide sequences in the sample specify the same CDR3. J is TRBJ1-2 and V is TRBV28, with a weak D call TRBD1 (6 bases). The V and J ends lost 6 bases and 2 bases respectively, with 10 bases between them. The V gene's germline CDR1 is MDHEN and CDR2 SYDVKM. The CDR3 length is 13 residues. CDR3 nucleotide sequence: TGTGCCAGCAGCCTAACAGGGAACTATGGCTACACCTTC. Protein sequence: CASSLTGNYGYTF.

The rearrangement joins TRBV4-1 to TRBJ1-5; 7 bases agree with TRBD1. CDR1 MGHRA and CDR2 YSYEKL come from the germline V gene. The trim removed 0 bases at V and 6 bases at J, leaving 5 bases unmatched. The CDR3 spans 15 residues. The CDR3, as DNA: TGCGCCAGCAGCCAAGATCACAGGGGAACTCAGCCCCAGCATTTT. Its protein is CASSQDHRGTQPQHF.

The chain uses TRBV27 and TRBJ1-1; 8 nucleotides align to TRBD1. Trimming cost V 1 base and J 4 bases; bases outside gene matches: 11. CDR1 MNHEY and CDR2 SMNVEV come from the germline V gene (reference sequence). CDR3 length: 17 residues. CDR3 residues: CASSLFARGRGGTEAFF. In DNA form, the CDR3 reads TGTGCCAGCAGTTTATTTGCCAGGGGGCGGGGGGGCACTGAAGCTTTCTTT.

The chain uses TRBV30 and TRBJ2-5; 10 bases agree with TRBD2. The DNA matches TRBJ2-7 better at its end, which makes the J call doubtful. In germline, CDR1 is GTSNPN, CDR2 SVGIG (reference sequence). The CDR3 covers 17 residues. CDR3 protein: CAWSDSGRMGGSYEQYF. The CDR3 DNA reads TGTGCCTGGAGTGATAGCGGGAGGATGGGGGGCTCCTACGAGCAGTACTTC.

V and J are TRBV29-1 and TRBJ2-7; D is unclear. Trimming left V 0 bases short and J 6 bases short, with 6 bases between. The CDR3 length is 11 residues. Germline assignment: CDR1 SQVTM and CDR2 ANQGSEA. Written as DNA, the CDR3 is TGCAGCGTTGAAGATCGATCCGAGCAGTACTTC. It specifies CSVEDRSEQYF.

The chain recombines TRBV9 with TRBJ1-1; 9 positions match TRBD1. The germline gives CDR1 SGDLS, CDR2 YYNGEE. This CDR3 is built from 13 residues. Trimming removed 7 bases from V and 6 bases from J; junction bases left unmatched: 7. This CDR3 reads CASGKQGAAEAFF. The CDR3 DNA sequence: TGTGCCAGCGGGAAACAGGGGGCGGCTGAAGCTTTCTTT.

The chain joins TRBV28 to TRBJ1-3; D remains ambiguous. Deletions cut 4 bases from V and 4 bases from J, with 11 bases between. CDR3 size: 14 residues. CDR1 and CDR2 from the germline V gene are MDHEN and SYDVKM. In DNA form, the CDR3 reads TGTGCCAGCAGTTCGCCCGGACTGGGAAACACCATATATTTT. Its translation: CASSSPGLGNTIYF.

J is TRBJ2-1 and V is TRBV28; no reliable D call. Germline lookup yields CDR1 MDHEN and CDR2 SYDVKM. Deletions cut 4 bases from V and 6 bases from J, with 13 bases between. This CDR3 has 14 residues. The chain's CDR3 is CASSWARRLNEQFF. The DNA of the CDR3 is TGTGCCAGCAGTTGGGCCAGGCGGCTCAATGAGCAGTTCTTC. Full variable domain (missing parts from reference TRBV28 and TRBJ2-1): DVKVTQSSRYLVKRTGEKVFLECVQDMDHENMFWYRQDPGLGLRLIYFSYDVKMKEKGDIPEGYSVSREKKERFSLILESASTNQTSMYLCASSWARRLNEQFFGPGTRLTVL.

The V gene is TRBV7-9, the J gene TRBJ1-4; 7 bases map to TRBD1. Germline CDR1 SEHNR, CDR2 FQNEAQ (reference sequence). The CDR3 runs 15 residues. The trim removed 4 bases at V and 5 bases at J, leaving 7 bases unmatched. CDR3 nucleotide sequence: TGTGCCAGCAGCTCGGGGACAGCTTTGAATGAAAAACTGTTTTTT. Its translation is CASSSGTALNEKLFF.

The J gene is TRBJ1-2, the V gene TRBV16; a weak D match, TRBD1 (6 bases). The CDR3 length is 15 residues. The V end lost 2 bases, the J end lost 5 bases, and 15 bases lay between the germline ends. Germline values: CDR1 KGHSY, CDR2 FQNENV. CDR3 nucleotide sequence: TGTGCCAGCAGCCAAAGGCAGGGGCTTCAATATGGCTACACCTTC. It yields the protein CASSQRQGLQYGYTF.

The J gene is TRBJ2-7, the V gene TRBV13; D tentatively reads TRBD1 or TRBD2 (6 bases each). Germline V gene sequence: CDR1 PRHDT, CDR2 FYEKMQ (reference sequence). The V and J ends lost 6 bases and 3 bases respectively, with 12 bases between them. The CDR3 has 13 residues. CDR3 bases: TGTGCCAGCAGTTACGGGGGCCTCTACGAGCAGTACTTC. Protein sequence: CASSYGGLYEQYF.

This clone is a singleton in its sample. The CDR3 here is CASSYSRETDTQYF. CDR3 DNA: TGTGCCAGCAGTTACTCCCGGGAGACAGATACGCAGTATTTT. V and J are TRBV6-5 and TRBJ2-3; D may be TRBD2 (6 bases). Per the germline V gene, CDR1 is MNHEY and CDR2 is SVGAGI. The CDR3 loop spans 14 amino acids. V lost 0 bases and J lost 3, with 7 bases in between.

This clone was seen a single time. The rearrangement links TRBV5-6 to TRBJ1-3, with 9 bases lining up with TRBD1. V was clipped by 2 bases and J by 8 bases; unmatched bases: 5. Germline V CDR1 and CDR2: SGHDT, YYEEEE. This CDR3 has 14 amino acids. In nucleotides, the CDR3 is TGTGCCAGCAGCTTCGGACAGGGGAGGCACACCATATATTTT. Its translation: CASSFGQGRHTIYF. The whole variable domain, remainder taken from reference TRBV5-6 and TRBJ1-3, is DAGVTQSPTHLIKTRGQQVTLRCSPKSGHDTVSWYQQALGQGPQFIFQYYEEEERQRGNFPDRFSGHQFPNYSSELNVNALLLGDSALYLCASSFGQGRHTIYFGEGSWLTVV.

The CDR3 DNA follows: TGTGCCTGGAGCTGGGACACCCAACCCTACAATGAGCAGTTCTTC. Translation: CAWSWDTQPYNEQFF. The chain carries TRBV30 and TRBJ2-1; D might be TRBD1 (6 bases). Deletions cut 3 bases from V and 2 bases from J, with 14 bases between. Germline V gives CDR1 GTSNPN, CDR2 SVGIG (reference sequence). The CDR3 runs to 15 residues.

The gene calls are TRBV30 and TRBJ2-1, with D perhaps given as TRBD1 or TRBD2 (5 bases each). Trimming removed 2 bases from V and 3 bases from J, with 11 bases in between. In germline, CDR1 is GTSNPN, CDR2 SVGIG (reference sequence). This CDR3 has 14 amino acids. In DNA form, the CDR3 reads TGTGCCTGGAGTAGGGACCCAGTCTACAATGAGCAGTTCTTC. Its protein product is CAWSRDPVYNEQFF.

The chain is built from TRBV10-3 and TRBJ2-1; 8 bases line up with TRBD1. J was trimmed by 9 bases and V by 2 bases; bases with no gene match: 0. The CDR3 spans 12 residues. Germline CDR1 is ENHRY and CDR2 is SYGVKD. For the CDR3, the DNA is TGTGCCATCAGTGAGACAGGGGGTGAGCAGTTCTTC. It is translated as CAISETGGEQFF.

Details on this clone: Other DNA sequences in the same sample also yield this CDR3. This chain joins TRBV27 and TRBJ1-5, with D uncertain. The CDR3 extends over 13 amino acids. The V end lost 3 bases, the J end lost 1 base, and 4 bases lay between the germline ends. Germline lookup yields CDR1 MNHEY and CDR2 SMNVEV (reference sequence). CDR3 sequence: CASSLTSNQPQHF. The CDR3 region has the DNA TGTGCCAGCAGTTTGACAAGCAATCAGCCCCAGCATTTT.

On this clone itself: This CDR3 is also generated by other DNA sequences in the sample. V is TRBV27 and J is TRBJ2-7, with unresolved D. The CDR3 is 13 amino acids. Trimming pared 3 bases from V and 4 bases from J, leaving 10 bases between. Germline-derived CDR1 and CDR2 are MNHEY and SMNVEV (reference sequence). The CDR3 bases are TGTGCCAGCAGTTTGACAAGCAGGTACGAGCAGTACTTC. Its translation: CASSLTSRYEQYF.

For this clone: This specimen includes other DNA sequences encoding the same CDR3. V usage is TRBV28 and J usage is TRBJ1-1; D remains ambiguous. The CDR3 spans 13 residues. V was trimmed by 6 bases and J by 1 base, leaving 9 bases between them. CDR1 and CDR2 from the germline V gene are MDHEN and SYDVKM. The CDR3 DNA sequence: TGTGCCAGCAGCCCGGACGGGAACACTGAAGCTTTCTTT. Translating it yields CASSPDGNTEAFF.

The chain has TRBV14 and TRBJ2-5; 10 bases agree with TRBD2. Looked up from germline, CDR1 is SGHDN and CDR2 is FVKESK. V was clipped by 6 bases and J by 5 bases; unmatched bases: 3. This CDR3 has 13 amino acids. CDR3 residues: CASRGLAVETQYF. The DNA of the CDR3 is TGTGCCAGCAGAGGACTAGCGGTTGAGACCCAGTACTTC.

The chain recombines TRBV5-8 with TRBJ2-1; D is undetermined. Germline CDR1 SGHTS, CDR2 YDEGEE. V lost 0 bases to trimming and J lost 6 bases, with 13 bases between them. The CDR3 sequence is 15 residues long. The CDR3 here is CASSLGQTRSNEQFF. The CDR3 nucleotides are TGTGCCAGCAGCTTGGGTCAGACACGCTCCAATGAGCAGTTCTTC.